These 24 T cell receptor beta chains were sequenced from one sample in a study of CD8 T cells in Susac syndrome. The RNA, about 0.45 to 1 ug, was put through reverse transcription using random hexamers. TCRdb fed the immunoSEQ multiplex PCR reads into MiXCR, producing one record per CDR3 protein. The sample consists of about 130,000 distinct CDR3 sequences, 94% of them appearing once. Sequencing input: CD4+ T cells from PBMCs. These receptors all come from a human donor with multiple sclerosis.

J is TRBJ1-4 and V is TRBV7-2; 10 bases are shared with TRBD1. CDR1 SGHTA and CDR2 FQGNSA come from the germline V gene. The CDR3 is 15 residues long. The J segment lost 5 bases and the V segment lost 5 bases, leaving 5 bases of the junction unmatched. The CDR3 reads CASSPDRGRNEKLFF. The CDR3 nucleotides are TGTGCCAGCAGCCCCGACAGGGGGCGAAATGAAAAACTGTTTTTT.

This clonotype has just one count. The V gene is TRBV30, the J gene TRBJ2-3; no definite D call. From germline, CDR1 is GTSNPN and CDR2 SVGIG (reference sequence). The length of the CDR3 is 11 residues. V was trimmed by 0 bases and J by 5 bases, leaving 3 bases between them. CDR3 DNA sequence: TGTGCCTGGAGTGTACGAGATACGCAGTATTTT. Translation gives CAWSVRDTQYF.

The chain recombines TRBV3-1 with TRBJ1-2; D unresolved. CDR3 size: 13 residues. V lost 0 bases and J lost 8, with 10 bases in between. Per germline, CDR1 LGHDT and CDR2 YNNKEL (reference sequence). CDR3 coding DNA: TGTGCCAGCAGCCAAGATAGAGCCCGGGGCTACACCTTC. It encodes CASSQDRARGYTF.

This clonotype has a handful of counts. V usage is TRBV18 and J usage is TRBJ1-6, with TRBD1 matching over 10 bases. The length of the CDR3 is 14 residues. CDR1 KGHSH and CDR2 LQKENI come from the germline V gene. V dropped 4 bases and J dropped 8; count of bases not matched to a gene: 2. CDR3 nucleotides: TGTGCCAGCTCACGGGACAGGGGTGATTCACCCCTCCACTTT. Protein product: CASSRDRGDSPLHF.

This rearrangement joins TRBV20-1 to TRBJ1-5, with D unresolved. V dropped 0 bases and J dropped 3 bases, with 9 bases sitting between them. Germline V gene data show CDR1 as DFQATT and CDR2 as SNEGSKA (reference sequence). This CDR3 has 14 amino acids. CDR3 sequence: CSARDAGFNQPQHF. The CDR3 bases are TGCAGTGCTAGAGATGCGGGTTTCAATCAGCCCCAGCATTTT.

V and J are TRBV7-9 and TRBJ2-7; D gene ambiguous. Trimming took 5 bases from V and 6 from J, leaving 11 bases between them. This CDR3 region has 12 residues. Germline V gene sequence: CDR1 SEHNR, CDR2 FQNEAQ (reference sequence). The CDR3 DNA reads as TGTGCCAGCAGCCCCACGAGCACCGAGCAGTACTTC. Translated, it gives CASSPTSTEQYF.

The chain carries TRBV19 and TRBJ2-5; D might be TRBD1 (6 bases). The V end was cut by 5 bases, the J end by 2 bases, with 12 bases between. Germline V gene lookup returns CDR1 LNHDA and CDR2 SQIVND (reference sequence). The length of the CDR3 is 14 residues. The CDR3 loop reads CASSARTEQETQYF. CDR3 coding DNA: TGTGCCAGTAGTGCACGGACAGAGCAAGAGACCCAGTACTTC.

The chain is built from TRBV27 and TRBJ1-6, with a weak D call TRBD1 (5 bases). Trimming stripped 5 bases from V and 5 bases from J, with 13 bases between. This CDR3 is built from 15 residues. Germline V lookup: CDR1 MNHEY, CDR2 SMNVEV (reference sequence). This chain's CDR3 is CASSLLQANNSPLHF. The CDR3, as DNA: TGTGCCAGCAGTCTTTTACAGGCGAATAATTCACCCCTCCACTTT.

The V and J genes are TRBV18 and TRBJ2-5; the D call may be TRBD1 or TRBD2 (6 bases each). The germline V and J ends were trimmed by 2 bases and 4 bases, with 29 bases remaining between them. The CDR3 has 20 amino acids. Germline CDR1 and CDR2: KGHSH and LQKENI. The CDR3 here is CASSPSFQGPVLRELETQYF. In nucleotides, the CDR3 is TGTGCCAGCTCACCATCCTTTCAGGGGCCGGTACTCCGGGAGTTAGAGACCCAGTACTTC.

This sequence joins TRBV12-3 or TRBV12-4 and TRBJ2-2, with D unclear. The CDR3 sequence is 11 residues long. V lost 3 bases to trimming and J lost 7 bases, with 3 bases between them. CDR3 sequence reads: CASSFFGELFF. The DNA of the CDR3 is TGTGCCAGCAGTTTTTTCGGGGAGCTGTTTTTT.

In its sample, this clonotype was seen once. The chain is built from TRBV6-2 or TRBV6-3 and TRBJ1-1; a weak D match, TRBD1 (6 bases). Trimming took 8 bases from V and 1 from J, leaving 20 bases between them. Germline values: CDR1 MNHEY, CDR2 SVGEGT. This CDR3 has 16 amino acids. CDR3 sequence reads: CASLGQLSKSNTEAFF. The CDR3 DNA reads TGTGCCAGCCTCGGACAGCTCAGCAAGTCGAACACTGAAGCTTTCTTT.

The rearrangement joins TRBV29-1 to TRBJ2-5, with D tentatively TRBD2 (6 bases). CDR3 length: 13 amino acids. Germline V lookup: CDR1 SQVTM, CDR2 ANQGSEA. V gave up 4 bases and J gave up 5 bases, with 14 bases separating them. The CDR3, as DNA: TGCAGCGTTGGGCGCGGGGATGGGGAGACCCAGTACTTC. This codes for CSVGRGDGETQYF.

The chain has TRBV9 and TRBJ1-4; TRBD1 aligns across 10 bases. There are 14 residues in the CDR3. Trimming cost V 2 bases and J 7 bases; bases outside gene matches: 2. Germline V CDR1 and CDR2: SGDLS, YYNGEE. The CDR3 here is CASSVGQGSEKLFF. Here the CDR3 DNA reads TGTGCCAGCAGCGTGGGACAGGGGAGTGAAAAACTGTTTTTT. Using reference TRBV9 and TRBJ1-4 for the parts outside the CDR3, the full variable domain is DSGVTQTPKHLITATGQRVTLRCSPRSGDLSVYWYQQSLDQGLQFLIQYYNGEERAKGNILERFSAQQFPDLHSELNLSSLELGDSALYFCASSVGQGSEKLFFGSGTQLSVL.

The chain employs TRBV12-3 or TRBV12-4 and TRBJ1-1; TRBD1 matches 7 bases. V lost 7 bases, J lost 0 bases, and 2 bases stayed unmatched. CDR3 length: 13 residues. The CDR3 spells CASTQGVNTEAFF. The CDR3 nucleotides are TGTGCCAGCACCCAGGGGGTGAACACTGAAGCTTTCTTT.

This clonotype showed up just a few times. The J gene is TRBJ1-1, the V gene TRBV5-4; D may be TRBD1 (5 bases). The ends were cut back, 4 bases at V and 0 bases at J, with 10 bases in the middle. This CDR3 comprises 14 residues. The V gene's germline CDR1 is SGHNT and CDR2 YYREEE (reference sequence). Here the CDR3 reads CASSLMGLNTEAFF. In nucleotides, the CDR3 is TGTGCCAGCAGCCTTATGGGGCTGAACACTGAAGCTTTCTTT.

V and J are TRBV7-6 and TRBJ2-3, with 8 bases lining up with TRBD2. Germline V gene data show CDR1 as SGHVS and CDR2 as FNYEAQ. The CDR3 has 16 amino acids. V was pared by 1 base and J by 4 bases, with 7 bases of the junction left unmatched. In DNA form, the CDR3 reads TGTGCCAGCAGCTTAGGAAGCGGGGGTGTCGCAGATACGCAGTATTTT. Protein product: CASSLGSGGVADTQYF.

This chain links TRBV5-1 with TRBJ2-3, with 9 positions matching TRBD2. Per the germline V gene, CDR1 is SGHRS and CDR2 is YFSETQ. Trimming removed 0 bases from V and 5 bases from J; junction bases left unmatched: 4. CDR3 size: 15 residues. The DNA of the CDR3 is TGCGCCAGCAGCTTGGAGCGGGGGGAAGGAGATACGCAGTATTTT. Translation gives CASSLERGEGDTQYF.

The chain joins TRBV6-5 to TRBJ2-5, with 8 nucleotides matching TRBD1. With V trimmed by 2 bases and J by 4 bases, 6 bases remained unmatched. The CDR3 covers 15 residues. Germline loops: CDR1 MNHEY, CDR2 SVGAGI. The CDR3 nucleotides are TGTGCCAGCAGTTACAAGGGACAGGTGGGAGAGACCCAGTACTTC. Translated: CASSYKGQVGETQYF.

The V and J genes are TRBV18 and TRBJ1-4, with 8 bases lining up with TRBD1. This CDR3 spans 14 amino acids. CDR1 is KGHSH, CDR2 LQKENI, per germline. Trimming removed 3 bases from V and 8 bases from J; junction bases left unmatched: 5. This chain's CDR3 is CASSPGQGKEKLFF. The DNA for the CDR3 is TGTGCCAGCTCACCCGGACAGGGAAAAGAAAAACTGTTTTTT.

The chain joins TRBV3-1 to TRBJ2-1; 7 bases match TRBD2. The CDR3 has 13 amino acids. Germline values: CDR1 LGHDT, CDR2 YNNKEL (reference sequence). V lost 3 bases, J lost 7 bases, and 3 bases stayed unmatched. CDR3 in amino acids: CASSQGRGNEQFF. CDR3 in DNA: TGTGCCAGCAGCCAGGGGAGGGGAAATGAGCAGTTCTTC.

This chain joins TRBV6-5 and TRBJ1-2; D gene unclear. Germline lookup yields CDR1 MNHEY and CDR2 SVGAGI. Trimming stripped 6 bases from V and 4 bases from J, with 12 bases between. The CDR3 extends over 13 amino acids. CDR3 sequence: CASRADVSYGYTF. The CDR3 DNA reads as TGTGCCAGCAGGGCAGATGTCAGCTATGGCTACACCTTC.

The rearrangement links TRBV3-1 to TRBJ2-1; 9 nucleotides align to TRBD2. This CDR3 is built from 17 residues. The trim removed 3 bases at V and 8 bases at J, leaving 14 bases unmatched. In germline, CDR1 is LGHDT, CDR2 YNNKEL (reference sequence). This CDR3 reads CASSHDVGAGGSYEQFF. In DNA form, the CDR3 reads TGTGCCAGCAGCCACGACGTAGGGGCGGGAGGGTCGTATGAGCAGTTCTTC.

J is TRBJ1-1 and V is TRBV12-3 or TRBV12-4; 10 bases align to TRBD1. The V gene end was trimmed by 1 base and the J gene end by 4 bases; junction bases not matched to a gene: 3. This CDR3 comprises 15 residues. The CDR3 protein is CASSLGTGGTTEAFF. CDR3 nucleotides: TGTGCCAGCAGTTTAGGGACAGGGGGGACCACTGAAGCTTTCTTT.

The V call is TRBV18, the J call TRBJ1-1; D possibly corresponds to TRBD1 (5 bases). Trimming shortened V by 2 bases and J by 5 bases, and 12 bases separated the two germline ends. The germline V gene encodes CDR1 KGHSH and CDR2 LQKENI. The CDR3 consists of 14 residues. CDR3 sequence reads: CASSPAGLRTEAFF. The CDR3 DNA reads TGTGCCAGCTCACCAGCGGGACTTAGGACTGAAGCTTTCTTT.